This T cell receptor beta chain originates from a study of blood T cell repertoires in COVID-19. Study-level information: PBMCs, B-cell-depleted T cells, or T cells were the source of the cDNA or gDNA that made up the material.

As handled by the study authors: Researchers report that nucleated cell counts were estimated from reference gene primer amplification. Generated by immunoSEQ multiplex PCR, the TCRdb table keeps only in-frame clones and is missing some. D and trimming come from the DNA, and the V and J calls and clone size come from that table. Of 100,000 to 150,000 clones listed, about 85% were seen once; the top ten hold under 8%. Germline CDR1 reads LNHDA; CDR2 reads SQIVND (reference sequence). Trimming cost V 1 base and J 2 bases, with 11 bases left between them. The CDR3 is 15 residues long. Sequenced material: peripheral blood. The chain combines TRBV19 with TRBJ1-2; no clear D gene. This clonotype was sampled from a man aged 80 or over with active or convalescent COVID-19. The CDR3 region has the DNA TGTGCCAGTAGTATAGGTCGGCAGGCGAACTATGGCTACACCTTC. This gives the protein CASSIGRQANYGYTF.